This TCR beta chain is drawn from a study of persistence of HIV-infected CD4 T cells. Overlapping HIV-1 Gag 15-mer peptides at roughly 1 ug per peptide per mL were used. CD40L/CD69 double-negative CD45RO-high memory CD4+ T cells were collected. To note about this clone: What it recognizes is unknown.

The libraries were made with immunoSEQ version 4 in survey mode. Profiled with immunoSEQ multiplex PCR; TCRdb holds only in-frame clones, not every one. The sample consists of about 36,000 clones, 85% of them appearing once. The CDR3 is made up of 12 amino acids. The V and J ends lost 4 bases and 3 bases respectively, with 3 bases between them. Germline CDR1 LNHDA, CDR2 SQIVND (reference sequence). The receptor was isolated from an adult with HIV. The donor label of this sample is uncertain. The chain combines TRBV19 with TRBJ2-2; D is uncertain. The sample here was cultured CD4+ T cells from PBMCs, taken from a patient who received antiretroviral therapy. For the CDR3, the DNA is TGTGCCAGTAGTACGGACACCGGGGAGCTGTTTTTT. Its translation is CASSTDTGELFF.